The rows below give T cell receptor beta chains drawn from one sample of a study of blood T cell repertoires in COVID-19. The data were produced by immunoSEQ multiplex PCR, yet TCRdb's version contains in-frame clones alone and is incomplete. The top ten clones hold 5.5% to 7.5% of a sample with 37,000 or so clones, roughly nine tenths of them seen once. Specimen: peripheral blood. Every receptor here comes from a human donor in a cohort sampled during active COVID-19. Each CDR3 is given with its conserved first and last residue. A D gene is named only where the DNA matches it firmly. Some rows mark clone size as missing; the rest say once, few, many or name a class of expanded clone.

.	TRBV19	.	TRBJ1-5	CASTPGGGSYQPQHF	TGTGCCAGTACACCTGGGGGGGGCTCCTATCAGCCCCAGCATTTT
.	TRBV4-1	.	TRBJ2-5	CASSQVPAETQYF	TGCGCCAGCAGCCAAGTTCCCGCGGAGACCCAGTACTTC
.	TRBV19	.	TRBJ1-3	CASSILIGGLSGNTIYF	TGTGCCAGTAGTATTCTAATTGGCGGCCTCTCTGGAAACACCATATATTTT
.	TRBV14	TRBD1	TRBJ2-3	CASSHGRQGWTDTQYF	TGTGCCAGCAGCCATGGACGACAGGGATGGACAGATACGCAGTATTTT
.	TRBV7-9	.	TRBJ1-2	CASSPDRFYGYTF	TGTGCCAGCAGCCCGGACAGATTCTATGGCTACACCTTC
.	TRBV5-6	TRBD2	TRBJ2-6	CASSGIAGVHSGANVLTF	TGTGCCAGCAGCGGAATAGCGGGGGTCCACTCTGGGGCCAACGTCCTGACTTTC
.	TRBV6-4	.	TRBJ2-2	CASRGRGNTGELFF	TGTGCCAGCCGGGGCAGGGGGAACACCGGGGAGCTGTTTTTT
.	TRBV18	TRBD1	TRBJ2-7	CASSTKDRGEQYF	TGTGCCAGCTCAACAAAAGACAGGGGGGAACAGTACTTC
.	TRBV7-9	TRBD2	TRBJ2-2	CASSFRLAGTNTGELFF	TGTGCCAGCAGCTTTAGACTAGCGGGGACGAACACCGGGGAGCTGTTTTTT
few	TRBV29-1	TRBD1	TRBJ1-4	CSVESFGTANEKLFF	TGCAGCGTTGAATCCTTCGGGACAGCTAATGAAAAACTGTTTTTT
.	TRBV7-2	.	TRBJ1-1	CASSLRQMNTEAFF	TGTGCCAGCAGCTTACGCCAGATGAACACTGAAGCTTTCTTT
.	TRBV7-2	.	TRBJ1-5	CASSLSTGVGQPQHF	TGTGCCAGCAGCTTATCGACAGGCGTCGGACAGCCCCAGCATTTT
.	TRBV11-2	.	TRBJ2-1	CASSLPPDRTEQFF	TGTGCCAGCAGCTTACCACCTGACAGGACCGAGCAGTTCTTC
.	TRBV6-2/TRBV6-3	TRBD1	TRBJ2-7	CASSQGEQTYEQYF	TGTGCCAGCAGTCAGGGGGAACAAACCTACGAGCAGTACTTC
.	TRBV9	TRBD1	TRBJ2-1	CASSVEGQLYNEQFF	TGTGCCAGCAGCGTAGAGGGACAGTTATACAATGAGCAGTTCTTC
.	TRBV12-3/TRBV12-4	.	TRBJ1-2	CASSSLYGYTF	TGTGCCAGCAGTTCCCTCTATGGCTACACCTTC
.	TRBV27	TRBD1	TRBJ2-7	CASRFGQGIYEQYF	TGTGCCAGCAGATTCGGACAGGGGATCTACGAGCAGTACTTC
.	TRBV3-1/TRBV3-2	.	TRBJ2-1	CASSHAGLSSYNEQFF	TGTGCCAGCAGCCACGCGGGACTGAGCTCCTACAATGAGCAGTTCTTC
.	TRBV5-1	TRBD2	TRBJ2-2	CASSVAGNTGELFF	TGCGCCAGCAGCGTAGCGGGCAACACCGGGGAGCTGTTTTTT
.	TRBV6-5	TRBD1	TRBJ2-4	CASSTGTAKNIQYF	TGTGCCAGCAGCACCGGGACAGCGAAAAACATTCAGTACTTC
.	TRBV18	.	TRBJ1-5	CASSPAGGERQPQHF	TGTGCCAGCTCACCGGCGGGGGGAGAGCGTCAGCCCCAGCATTTT
.	TRBV27	TRBD2	TRBJ2-3	CASSHLAGGTDTQYF	TGTGCCAGCAGCCACCTAGCGGGGGGCACAGATACGCAGTATTTT
.	TRBV6-5	TRBD1	TRBJ2-7	CASSYSMDRDYEQYF	TGTGCCAGCAGTTACTCGATGGACAGGGACTACGAGCAGTACTTC
.	TRBV4-1	.	TRBJ1-2	CASSQVSRTAFNYGYTF	TGCGCCAGCAGCCAAGTCTCCCGGACAGCATTTAACTATGGCTACACCTTC
.	TRBV6-2/TRBV6-3	TRBD2	TRBJ2-7	CASSYSASGRPYEQYF	TGTGCCAGCAGTTACTCGGCTAGCGGGAGGCCCTACGAGCAGTACTTC
.	TRBV4-2	.	TRBJ2-1	CASSQNSQGRVYNEQFF	TGTGCCAGCAGCCAAAACTCACAAGGGAGAGTGTACAATGAGCAGTTCTTC
.	TRBV7-9	.	TRBJ2-7	CASSRGLQGGEQYF	TGTGCCAGCAGCCGGGGCCTACAGGGCGGGGAGCAGTACTTC
.	TRBV7-9	.	TRBJ1-3	CASSLAWLAATGNTIYF	TGTGCCAGCAGCTTAGCATGGTTGGCAGCGACTGGAAACACCATATATTTT
.	TRBV9	.	TRBJ1-4	CASSVLGGTNEKLFF	TGTGCCAGCAGCGTCCTGGGGGGAACTAATGAAAAACTGTTTTTT
.	TRBV5-4	TRBD1	TRBJ2-1	CASSHRGQGTNEQFF	TGTGCCAGCAGCCATCGGGGACAGGGGACCAATGAGCAGTTCTTC
.	TRBV14	.	TRBJ1-1	CASSPALGHRNTEAFF	TGTGCCAGCAGCCCCGCCCTGGGACACCGAAACACTGAAGCTTTCTTT
.	TRBV27	TRBD1	TRBJ2-7	CASSLRPTGGNYEQYF	TGTGCCAGCAGTTTACGACCGACAGGGGGGAACTACGAGCAGTACTTC
once	TRBV28	TRBD1	TRBJ1-2	CASSLTTPPGQGRGGYTF	TGTGCCAGCAGTTTAACAACGCCGCCGGGACAGGGGAGGGGTGGCTACACCTTC
.	TRBV6-5	.	TRBJ2-7	CASSFRGRNAYEQYF	TGTGCCAGCAGCTTCAGGGGACGGAACGCCTACGAGCAGTACTTC
.	TRBV27	TRBD2	TRBJ2-1	CASSSRTSGRAVGNEQFF	TGTGCCAGCAGTTCCCGGACTAGCGGGAGGGCGGTGGGCAATGAGCAGTTCTTC
.	TRBV6-5	.	TRBJ1-5	CASSFNREIHQPQHF	TGTGCCAGCAGTTTTAACAGGGAGATCCATCAGCCCCAGCATTTT
.	TRBV6-5	TRBD1	TRBJ1-2	CASSPGTGNYGYTF	TGTGCCAGCAGTCCCGGGACAGGGAACTATGGCTACACCTTC
.	TRBV10-3	.	TRBJ1-1	CAIGDGRNTEAFF	TGTGCCATCGGGGACGGGAGGAACACTGAAGCTTTCTTT
.	TRBV30	.	TRBJ2-4	CAWSTGLAKNIQYF	TGTGCCTGGAGCACCGGACTAGCCAAAAACATTCAGTACTTC
once	TRBV3-1/TRBV3-2	TRBD2	TRBJ2-1	CASSPIRGVSGNEQFF	TGTGCCAGCAGCCCCATTCGGGGGGTCTCGGGGAATGAGCAGTTCTTC
.	TRBV5-5	TRBD1	TRBJ1-5	CASSLEGQGSQPQHF	TGTGCCAGCAGCTTGGAGGGACAGGGGAGTCAGCCCCAGCATTTT